This entry concerns a single TCR beta chain. This sample was taken from a study of cytomegalovirus exposure and HLA in healthy donors. CDR1 and CDR2 (germline): SGDLS, YYNGEE. The CDR3 is made up of 14 amino acids. Trimming left V 2 bases short and J 0 bases short, with 9 bases between. PCR was performed using 60 Vbeta and 13 Jbeta primers. Here immunoSEQ multiplex PCR was the method, and the copy in TCRdb shows in-frame clones only, minus some. The profile shows approximately 190,000 clones, 75% to 90% of them singletons. The receptor was derived from a man between 40 and 49 years old in good health and CMV-seropositive. The chain carries TRBV9 and TRBJ2-7; D is possibly TRBD2 (5 bases). The sequencing input was PBMCs. The DNA for the CDR3 is TGTGCCAGCAGCGTCACGGGGATCTCCTACGAGCAGTACTTC. Translating it yields CASSVTGISYEQYF. The full variable domain, its missing parts supplied by reference TRBV9 and TRBJ2-7, is DSGVTQTPKHLITATGQRVTLRCSPRSGDLSVYWYQQSLDQGLQFLIQYYNGEERAKGNILERFSAQQFPDLHSELNLSSLELGDSALYFCASSVTGISYEQYFGPGTRLTVT.